This entry features one TCR beta chain sequence. Antigen specificity is unknown. These data belong to a study of T cells in tuberculosis. Study details: IGRA-negative adolescents, IGRA-positive adolescents with latent tuberculosis and adults with active tuberculosis formed this South African cohort.

The method was immunoSEQ multiplex PCR; TCRdb's version includes in-frame clones alone and lacks a portion of them. The repertoire holds about 36,000 clones, with about 93% as singletons. Latent tuberculosis screening used tuberculin skin test and IGRA at entry. Study-wide points: Active tuberculosis patients had shorter CDR3-alpha; the beta difference was nonsignificant. Smaller distances to GMM-specific TCRs suggested their expansion in active tuberculosis.

Sequenced input: PBMCs. The source of this sequence is a donor between 5 and 29 years old with latent tuberculosis or without tuberculosis infection.

This CDR3 is CASSHPRTGWDLLPLHF. The CDR3 region has the DNA TGCGCCAGCAGCCATCCCCGGACAGGGTGGGATTTGTTACCCCTCCACTTT. The chain uses TRBV4-1 and TRBJ1-6; 8 bases agree with TRBD1. The CDR3 runs 17 residues. Germline CDR1 MGHRA, CDR2 YSYEKL. Trimming cost V 3 bases and J 12 bases; bases outside gene matches: 16.